This T cell receptor (beta chain) was recovered during a study of CD8+ T cells in alopecia areata. Study-level information: Treatment ran 6 to 18 months, with 6 months of follow-up afterward.

Study-wide results and limits: Lesional scalp displayed greater clonality than normal scalp, most notably in alopecia totalis/universalis.

There are 16 residues in the CDR3. With 0 bases clipped from V and 6 bases from J, the junction kept 9 bases outside the gene matches. The germline CDR1 and CDR2 sequences are SGHRS and YFSETQ. As concerns this clone: Its matching antigen is unknown.

Treatment meaning: oral pan-JAK inhibitor, 5-10 mg twice daily. CD4+ and CD8+ T cells were sorted from PBMCs. RNA was extracted and reverse transcribed into cDNA as the sequencing template. TCRdb's copy holds only in-frame clones and misses some; the assay was immunoSEQ multiplex PCR. This sample carries around 70,000 clones, approximately 28% of them seen once, and the ten largest clones take about 15%. The chain couples TRBV5-1 to TRBJ2-4, with TRBD2 matching over 7 bases. The clonotype comes from a human donor with alopecia areata. The sample was CD8+ T cells sorted from blood, taken at week 4, from a patient treated with tofacitinib. CDR3 DNA: TGCGCCAGCAGCTTGGACGTGGCGGCTAGCGGAAACATTCAGTACTTC. This gives the protein CASSLDVAASGNIQYF. The complete variable domain, with remaining parts taken from reference TRBV5-1 and TRBJ2-4, reads KAGVTQTPRYLIKTRGQQVTLSCSPISGHRSVSWYQQTPGQGLQFLFEYFSETQRNKGNFPGRFSGRQFSNSRSEMNVSTLELGDSALYLCASSLDVAASGNIQYFGAGTRLSVL.